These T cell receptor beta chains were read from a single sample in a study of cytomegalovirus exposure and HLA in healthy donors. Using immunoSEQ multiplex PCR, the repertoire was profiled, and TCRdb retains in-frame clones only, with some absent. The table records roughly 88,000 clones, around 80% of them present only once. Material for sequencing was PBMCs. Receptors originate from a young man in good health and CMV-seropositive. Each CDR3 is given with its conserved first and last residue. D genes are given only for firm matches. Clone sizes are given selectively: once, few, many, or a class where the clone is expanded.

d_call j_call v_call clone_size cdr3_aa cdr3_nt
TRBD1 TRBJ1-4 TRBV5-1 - CASSLRWDRNEKLFF TGCGCCAGCAGCTTACGATGGGACAGGAATGAAAAACTGTTTTTT
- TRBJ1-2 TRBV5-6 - CASTYIQVNYGYTF TGTGCCAGCACCTATATACAGGTTAACTATGGCTACACCTTC
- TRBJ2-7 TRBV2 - CASSWGRSYEQYF TGTGCCAGCAGTTGGGGCCGCTCCTACGAGCAGTACTTC
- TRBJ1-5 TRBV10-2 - CASSESGGGQPQHF TGCGCCAGCAGTGAGTCGGGAGGCGGTCAGCCCCAGCATTTT
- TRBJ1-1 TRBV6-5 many CASSQGTHTEAFF TGTGCCAGCAGTCAGGGGACACACACTGAAGCTTTCTTT
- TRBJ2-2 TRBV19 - CASSLTGYTGELFF TGTGCCAGTAGCCTCACAGGGTACACCGGGGAGCTGTTTTTT
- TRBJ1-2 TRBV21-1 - CATTAGGYTF TGTGCTACGACTGCTGGGGGCTACACCTTC
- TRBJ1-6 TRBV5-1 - CASSSRVQGKDNSPLHF TGCGCCAGCAGCAGCAGAGTACAGGGAAAGGATAATTCACCCCTCCACTTT
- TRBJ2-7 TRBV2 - CAGGHIRYEQYF TGTGCCGGAGGGCACATCCGGTATGAGCAGTACTTC
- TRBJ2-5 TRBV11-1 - CASSQFGGLQETQYF TGTGCCAGCAGTCAATTCGGGGGGCTACAAGAGACCCAGTACTTC
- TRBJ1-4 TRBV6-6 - CASSYSEEKLFF TGTGCCAGCAGTTACTCCGAGGAAAAACTGTTTTTT
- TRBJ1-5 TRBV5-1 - CASSLDSGNNQPQHF TGCGCCAGCAGCTTGGATTCAGGGAACAATCAGCCCCAGCATTTT
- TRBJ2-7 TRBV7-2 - CASSIQGIHEQYF TGTGCCAGCAGCATACAGGGTATCCACGAGCAGTACTTC
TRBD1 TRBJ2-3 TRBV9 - CASSSRQGATDTQYF TGTGCCAGCAGCTCGCGACAGGGGGCAACAGATACGCAGTATTTT
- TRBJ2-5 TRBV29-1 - CSVVADGQETQYF TGCAGCGTTGTCGCAGACGGGCAAGAGACCCAGTACTTC
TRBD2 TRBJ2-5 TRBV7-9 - CASSLEAGGPVETQYF TGTGCCAGCAGCTTAGAGGCGGGGGGGCCTGTAGAGACCCAGTACTTC
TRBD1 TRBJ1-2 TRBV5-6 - CASSLQTGTDTF TGTGCCAGCAGCTTACAAACAGGGACAGACACCTTC
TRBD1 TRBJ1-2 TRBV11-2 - CASSPTGGDYGYTF TGTGCCAGCAGCCCTACAGGGGGGGACTATGGCTACACCTTC
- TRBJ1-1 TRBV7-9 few CASSFWGRGDTEAFF TGTGCCAGCAGCTTTTGGGGTAGGGGCGACACTGAAGCTTTCTTT
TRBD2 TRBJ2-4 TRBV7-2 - CASSLGLAGGLKNIQYF TGTGCCAGCAGCTTGGGACTAGCGGGAGGACTGAAAAACATTCAGTACTTC
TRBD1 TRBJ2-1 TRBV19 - CASGQETGVSYNEQFF TGTGCCAGTGGCCAGGAGACAGGGGTGAGCTACAATGAGCAGTTCTTC
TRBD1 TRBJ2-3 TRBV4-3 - CASSHARTGDPDTQYF TGCGCCAGCAGCCATGCTAGGACAGGAGACCCGGATACGCAGTATTTT
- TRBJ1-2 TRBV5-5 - CASSRLMGEDYGYTF TGTGCCAGCAGCCGACTTATGGGGGAGGACTATGGCTACACCTTC
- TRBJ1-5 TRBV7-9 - CASSPDSFNQPQHF TGTGCCAGCAGCCCGGACAGCTTCAATCAGCCCCAGCATTTT
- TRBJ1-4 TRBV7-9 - CASSHRPSPRRTNEKLFF TGTGCCAGCAGCCACCGACCCTCCCCCAGGCGTACTAATGAAAAACTGTTTTTT